This T cell receptor beta chain was captured in a study of T cells after yellow fever vaccination. TCRdb ran MiXCR on the 5' RACE reads and lists one entry per CDR3 protein. The sample lists 350,000 to 450,000 distinct CDR3 sequences; around 20% were seen once. This clonotype was counted only a few times. The material was PBMCs, obtained before the yellow fever booster vaccination. The receptor was derived from a man aged 18 to 35 who received the YFV17D yellow fever vaccine.

The CDR3 DNA reads as TGTGCCACCAGTGATTTGTTGGGAAACACCATATATTTT. Translated, it gives CATSDLLGNTIYF. V and J are TRBV24-1 and TRBJ1-3, with D uncertain. The V and J ends lost 0 bases and 4 bases respectively, with 3 bases between them. The CDR3 totals 13 residues. CDR1 is KGHDR, CDR2 SFDVKD, per germline.